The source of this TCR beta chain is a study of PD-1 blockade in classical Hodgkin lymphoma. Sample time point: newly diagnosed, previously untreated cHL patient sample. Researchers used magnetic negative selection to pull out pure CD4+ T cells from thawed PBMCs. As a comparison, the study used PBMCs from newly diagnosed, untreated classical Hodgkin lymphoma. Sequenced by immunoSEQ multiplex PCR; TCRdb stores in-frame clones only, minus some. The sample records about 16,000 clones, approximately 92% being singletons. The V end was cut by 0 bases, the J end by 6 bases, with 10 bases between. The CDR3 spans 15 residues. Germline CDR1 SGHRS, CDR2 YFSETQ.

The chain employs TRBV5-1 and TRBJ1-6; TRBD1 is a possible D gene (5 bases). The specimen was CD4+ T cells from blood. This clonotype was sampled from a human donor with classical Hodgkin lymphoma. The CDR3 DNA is TGCGCCAGCAGCTTGGCTGGGGGAGTTAATTCACCCCTCCACTTT. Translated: CASSLAGGVNSPLHF.